The entry that follows covers one T cell receptor (beta chain) sequence. This entry comes from a study of CD8 T cells in Susac syndrome. TCR beta sequences were obtained from blood CD8+ and CD4+ T cells. Germline V gives CDR1 DFQATT, CDR2 SNEGSKA (reference sequence). CDR3 length: 15 residues. V dropped 4 bases and J dropped 4; count of bases not matched to a gene: 11. An amount of RNA that ranged from roughly 0.45 to 1 ug was reverse transcribed with random hexamers. An immunoSEQ multiplex PCR amplified TCR beta CDR3 over 54 Vbeta and 13 Jbeta. TCRdb fed the immunoSEQ multiplex PCR reads into MiXCR, producing one record per CDR3 protein. The table has 150,000 to 200,000 distinct CDR3 sequences, approximately 95% seen once.

Sequenced input: CD4+ T cells from PBMCs. This receptor was identified in a human donor in good health. The genes are TRBV20-1 and TRBJ2-5; 8 bases align to TRBD1. Here the CDR3 DNA reads TGCAGTGCTAATTCCGGACAGGGTGATGGAGAGACCCAGTACTTC. As protein: CSANSGQGDGETQYF.